This T cell receptor beta chain is drawn from a study of radiotherapy plus CTLA-4 blockade in lung cancer. The V and J ends lost 2 bases and 1 base respectively, with 9 bases between them. The germline gives CDR1 SGHRS, CDR2 YFSETQ. This CDR3 region has 14 residues. The data were produced by immunoSEQ multiplex PCR, yet TCRdb's version contains in-frame clones alone and is incomplete. The data contain under 25,000 clones, 73% of them seen just once; the ten biggest clones take up about 3.9%. Sequences were derived from peripheral blood, sampled from a patient treated with radiotherapy plus ipilimumab. J is TRBJ2-5 and V is TRBV5-1; D is undetermined. This sequence originates from a human donor with non-small cell lung cancer who had stable disease on radiotherapy plus ipilimumab. This CDR3 is CASSFQAAQETQYF. The CDR3 region has the DNA TGCGCCAGCAGCTTCCAGGCTGCCCAAGAGACCCAGTACTTC.